This T cell receptor (beta chain) derives from a study of cytomegalovirus exposure and HLA in healthy donors (dated by TCRdb to between 2016 and 2019). For the study in its entirety: An earlier analysis of approximately 600 of the donors reported 250 to 300 Gb of sequence data and 117 million unique TCR beta sequences from 190 million or so T cells. The study combined high-throughput TCR immunosequencing, statistical association of individual TCRs with disease status, and machine learning to predict cytomegalovirus infection status. An early release that covered about 600 HLA-typed donors contained about 300 gigabases of sequencing data and tens of millions of unique TCR sequences. Roughly five DR-DQ haplotypes were handled as single units for association and clustering, since linkage in the cohort was strong. The later analysis used no new phenotypic data to find candidate immune exposures, relying instead on TCR beta sequences and their occurrence across donors. Among the roughly 400 genotyped donors, around 81% belonged to the genetic ancestry cluster associated with self-reported Caucasian donors. Donor age, sex, ethnicity and CMV serostatus were compiled alongside the repertoire data. All discovery cohort repertoires had been generated using a single sequencing platform. Using immunosequencing, the study profiled T cell repertoires from about 620 subjects and related those repertoires to cytomegalovirus serostatus. On average, roughly 200,000 unique TCR beta nucleotide sequences were sequenced per donor among about 400 genotyped donors of the cohort, with roughly 19% of those sequences being non-productive. HLA typing covered class I and class II loci at four-digit resolution. A later analysis re-examined previously published TCR beta repertoires from more than 600 donors and added high-resolution HLA genotyping to investigate patterns of TCR occurrence. Along with the approximately 700-subject first cohort, a separate validation cohort of roughly 110 different subjects was used. The number of typed donors differed by locus: roughly 620-630 for A, B, C, DRB1 and DQB1; approximately 530 for DQA1; approximately 600 for DPA1; and around 450 for DPB1. The study aimed to test whether cataloging public T cell receptors could reveal signatures of past pathogen exposure. A later genetic analysis took genome-wide SNP genotypes for about three fifths of the 666 donors and used that subset as a discovery cohort. In an earlier analysis of around 540 of the donors, high-throughput TCR beta sequencing was used to judge whether each TCR beta V gene segment behaved as functional or pseudogenic. General findings and caveats noted by the study authors: Assigning TCR associations to individual alleles was difficult when HLA alleles, especially DR and DQ, strongly co-occurred. In a later analysis, HLA-associated TCR beta chains were found to be more clonally expanded and to have lower generation probabilities than equally common non-associated chains. A further reported finding was that TCR beta sequences accurately predicted the HLA-A and HLA-B alleles for most subjects in the first cohort. An earlier analysis of 587 of the donors showed that most TCR beta V segments appeared in productive rearrangements either about 90% or about 30% of the time, which broadly matched IMGT annotations. The authors suggested that the approach could potentially be generalized to other disease states and immunological phenotypes. In a later analysis, about 16,000 TCR beta sequences were associated with specific HLA alleles at a false discovery rate of 0.05. Because some donors lacked HLA typing at each locus, the association tests relied only on the typed subset. Some IMGT-functional V segments, including TRBV6-2 and TRBV6-3, could not be distinguished by the 87-base-pair reads and were therefore excluded. Most CMV-associated TCR beta chains appeared to be HLA-restricted in a later analysis, and the HLA associations seemed to be driven largely by CMV exposure. Sequencing depth was assumed to be roughly uniform across donors in the presence/absence analyses, though that assumption may not hold. In a later genetic analysis, fewer N-insertions in productive TCRs were reported among donors in an Asian-associated ancestry cluster than the roughly 710-donor mean. For the cohort, immune exposure information was limited to CMV serostatus. This cohort had only TCR beta chains sequenced, and the lack of alpha or paired-chain data limited which features could be detected. Cytomegalovirus status was reported to be diagnosed by the classifier with high specificity and sensitivity in both the original and validation cohorts. A cluster of highly shared sequence variants was judged likely to be a technical artifact of the sequencing pipeline. In a later genetic analysis, a missense DCLRE1C variant was associated with V-gene and J-gene trimming of TCR beta chains, and the association was replicated in an independent cohort. A total of 164 TCR beta chains were listed by the study as associated with cytomegalovirus. Linkage disequilibrium might explain the correlated functional status among segregating V segments, but an unknown experimental factor could not be ruled out. Three of the identified cytomegalovirus-associated TCR beta chains were confirmed in vitro to be specific for cytomegalovirus antigens. In a later analysis, several top co-occurrence clusters were reported to appear linked to parvovirus B19, influenza, CMV and Epstein-Barr virus. Because counts were too low, roughly 18 rarely observed V segments, including chromosome 9 orphons, were left out of the earlier analysis of about 500 of the donors. In a later analysis, TCR association rates were found to vary across HLA loci, with the most associated TCRs seen for DRB1 alleles and the fewest for HLA-C alleles. Across donors, most TCR sequences were observed very rarely, whereas some public TCRs were present in many individuals.

There are 15 amino acids in the CDR3, from cysteine to phenylalanine inclusive. Left in the record is the CDR3 DNA by itself, 45 bases read in frame from the first base. A distance of 16 bases separates the germline ends of V and J, which lose 6 bases and 4 bases respectively. Sequences SGHVS (CDR1) and FQNEAQ (CDR2) are obtained from the germline V gene. The cohort was made up of several hundred healthy bone marrow donors. Cohort members were all nominally healthy when sampled, although unrecorded immune exposures were likely present. The donor tested CMV seropositive, placing the donor among the 250 to 350 seropositive members of the cohort. Each donor provided a peripheral blood sample, and peripheral blood mononuclear cells were used for TCR beta sequencing. The Qiagen DNeasy Blood Extraction Kit was used to extract genomic DNA from the blood cell samples. With regard to this clone: Its antigen remains unidentified. Nothing much larger sits one base from this clone, and base qualities are not available.

Library preparation was by the immunoSEQ multiplex PCR assay. For the multiplex PCR, a mixture combining 60 forward primers for TCR Vbeta segments and 13 reverse primers for TCR Jbeta segments was used. The CDR3 region of rearranged TCR beta genes was amplified from genomic DNA by a multiplex PCR assay. The Illumina HiSeq System was used to sequence the amplified TCR beta libraries as 87-base-pair reads. The authors' pipeline ran thus. A later analysis counted approximately 76 million unique TCR beta chains across the 650 to 800 repertoires, and about 10 million of these chains were shared by at least two donors. A nearest-neighbor algorithm error-corrected the raw reads and collapsed the reads into unique sequences, merging closely related sequences to remove PCR and sequencing errors. To assign V, D and J gene segments, CDR3 sequences were aligned to IMGT reference sequences. For a sequence to be retained, at least a six-nucleotide match to both a V gene segment and a J gene segment was required. A rearrangement counted as productive if the CDR3 had no stop codons and remained in frame with V and J, and every other rearrangement counted as non-productive. Following IMGT convention, CDR3 was defined as the stretch from the second conserved V-encoded cysteine up to the conserved J-encoded phenylalanine. Sequences without an unambiguous match to a single V gene segment were excluded from the earlier analysis of about 600 of the donors. In an earlier analysis of some 590 of the donors, V segments were called functional above 56.7% productive rearrangements and were called segregating when the between-donor standard deviation exceeded 5%. To diagnose cytomegalovirus status from the catalog of TCR beta chain sequences, a statistical classification framework was built. V and J gene assignment, in a later analysis, came from comparing TCR nucleotide sequences with IMGT/GENE-DB human TR gene sequences. In a later analysis, CDR3 sequences and most-parsimonious VDJ recombination scenarios were assigned using the TCRdist pipeline. A later analysis defined each TCR beta chain by its CDR3 amino acid sequence plus V-gene family, and excluded reads lacking a unique V-gene family. In a later analysis, 450 to 600 highly shared, low-generation-probability nucleotide sequences were removed to address suspected cross-contamination and a sequencing artifact. A later analysis calculated a clonal expansion index for each public chain from normalized within-repertoire ranks of inferred template counts. In a later analysis, generation probabilities were computed using a VDJ recombination model fitted to out-of-frame rearrangements, and the results were checked against IGoR. In a later analysis, TCR-TCR, TCR-HLA and TCR-CMV co-occurrence was scored with hypergeometric tests, and a repertoire-size bias correction was applied to TCR pairs. A later analysis estimated false discovery rates by permuting HLA or CMV assignments 20 times. A later analysis grouped co-occurring TCRs with DBSCAN, adding TCRdist sequence similarity when clustering within HLA-allele-positive subsets. Repertoires with fewer than 30,000 or more than 120,000 public chains were left out of co-occurrence clustering, as were five repertoires with anomalous nucleotide sharing. Not all clones reach the TCRdb copy of this immuneACCESS table, which keeps in-frame sequences only. Checked studies attribute under half of the gap to unresolved V genes and leave the rest unexplained. Clonal size and the V and J genes are those of that table, whereas D and trimming came from the DNA. The sample table shows more than 110,000 clones, and roughly 80% are seen once. Jointly, the top ten make up under 4.5% of the sample.

Recombination linked TRBV7-8 to TRBJ2-1; TRBD2 is perhaps the D gene, given 6 matching bases. Sequencing input: PBMCs. The sequence was obtained from a man aged 40-49 years in good health and CMV-seropositive. The DNA sequence reads TGTGCCAGCAGATCGCGGGAAACGTGGTACAATGAGCAGTTCTTC. This yields the protein CASRSRETWYNEQFF. Beyond the CDR3, the reference TRBV7-8 and TRBJ2-1 genes provide the residues; the full variable domain reads: GAGVSQSPRYKVAKRGQDVALRCDPISGHVSLFWYQQALGQGPEFLTYFQNEAQLDKSGLPSDRFFAERPEGSVSTLKIQRTQQEDSAVYLCASRSRETWYNEQFFGPGTRLTVL.